A single sample is the source of the 11 T cell receptor beta chains below, sequenced in a study of Graves' ophthalmopathy and Graves' hyperthyroidism. Investigators amplified TCR beta CDR3 regions from RNA transcripts. RT-PCR was first run with HTBI primers, then multiplex PCR in a second round. TCRdb reprocessed the multiplex PCR reads with MiXCR, giving one entry per CDR3 protein. Of about 400,000 distinct CDR3 sequences listed, approximately 21% are singletons. Sequencing was carried out using peripheral blood. These receptor sequences come from a woman between 18 and 29 years old with stable Graves' hyperthyroidism.

This chain joins TRBV27 and TRBJ1-1; weak D call: TRBD1 (5 bases). The V end lost 2 bases, the J end lost 4 bases, and 11 bases lay between the germline ends. Germline CDR1 and CDR2: MNHEY and SMNVEV (reference sequence). The CDR3 is made up of 14 amino acids. The CDR3 loop reads CASSLSGTGTEAFF. CDR3 coding DNA: TGTGCCAGCAGTTTAAGTGGGACGGGCACTGAAGCTTTCTTT.

Concerning this clonotype: A junction boundary mismatches the germline segment, possibly from a read error. The rearrangement uses TRBV20-1 and TRBJ2-7; perhaps D is TRBD1 or TRBD2 (6 bases each). The CDR3 sequence is 14 residues long. In germline, CDR1 is DFQATT, CDR2 SNEGSKA (reference sequence). CDR3 sequence (DNA): TGCAGTGCTCACCGGGGGCTCAGCTCCTACGATCAGTACTTC. Translated, it gives CSAHRGLSSYDQYF.

This clonotype was seen ten or more times. This sequence joins TRBV20-1 and TRBJ2-7; D gene ambiguous. This CDR3 spans 15 amino acids. Trimming stripped 1 base from V and 0 bases from J, with 13 bases between. Per germline, CDR1 DFQATT and CDR2 SNEGSKA (reference sequence). The CDR3 DNA follows: TGCAGTGCTAGAGCTCTACAGAGCGACTCCTACGAGCAGTACTTC. Residues: CSARALQSDSYEQYF.

This clonotype was detected ten times or more. The V gene is TRBV6-2 or TRBV6-3, the J gene TRBJ1-1; 10 nucleotides match TRBD1. The CDR3 has 14 amino acids. V was clipped by 10 bases and J by 4 bases; unmatched bases: 9. CDR1 is MNHEY and CDR2 is SVGEGT in the germline V gene. In DNA form, the CDR3 reads TGTGCCACCAATTCCGGGACAGGGGTCACTGAAGCTTTCTTT. Translating it yields CATNSGTGVTEAFF.

On this clonotype: A read error may be the cause here, since a much bigger clone is one base away. The V and J genes are TRBV27 and TRBJ2-5; D is possibly TRBD2 (5 bases). The length of the CDR3 is 14 residues. Germline CDR1 is MNHEY and CDR2 is SMNVEV (reference sequence). The CDR3 spells CASSLWPGRETQDF. The CDR3 nucleotides read TGTGCCAGCAGTTTATGGCCGGGAAGAGAGACCCAGGACTTC.

In its sample, this clonotype was seen many times. The chain combines TRBV4-2 with TRBJ1-1; D is uncertain. The CDR3 is 14 residues long. Looked up from germline, CDR1 is LGHNA and CDR2 is YNFKEQ. Between the trimmed V and J ends, which lost 3 bases and 1 base, there was a span of 9 bases. In DNA, the CDR3 is TGTGCCAGCAGCCACGTACAAGAGAACACTGAAGCTTTCTTT. It is translated as CASSHVQENTEAFF.

This clonotype was counted many times. V and J are TRBV15 and TRBJ2-7; the match to TRBD2 covers 9 bases. The ends lost 3 bases at V and 4 bases at J; junction bases unmatched: 7. This CDR3 contains 15 residues. Germline V gene sequence: CDR1 LNHNV, CDR2 YYDKDF (reference sequence). CDR3 region: CATSRGAAGGYEQYF. The CDR3 nucleotides are TGTGCCACCAGCAGGGGGGCAGCGGGAGGTTACGAGCAGTACTTC.

This clonotype was observed a handful of times. V and J are TRBV4-1 and TRBJ2-7; 10 bases are a match to TRBD2. V was pared by 3 bases and J by 3 bases, with 5 bases of the junction left unmatched. CDR3 length: 15 residues. Per germline, CDR1 MGHRA and CDR2 YSYEKL. The CDR3 reads CASSHGTSVIYEQYF. The DNA of the CDR3 is TGCGCCAGCAGCCATGGGACTAGCGTCATCTACGAGCAGTACTTC.

This clonotype was counted many times. The chain links TRBV6-1 to TRBJ1-5; 9 bases agree with TRBD1. This CDR3 has 14 amino acids. J was trimmed by 5 bases and V by 5 bases; bases with no gene match: 4. Germline CDR1 and CDR2: MNHNS and SASEGT. This chain's CDR3 is CASSRTGDDQPQHF. The CDR3 DNA is TGTGCCAGCAGTAGGACAGGGGATGATCAGCCCCAGCATTTT.

This clonotype was counted between two and nine times. J is TRBJ2-4 and V is TRBV19; D remains ambiguous. Germline-derived CDR1 and CDR2 are LNHDA and SQIVND (reference sequence). This CDR3 is 14 amino acids long. Trimming cost V 4 bases and J 8 bases, with 15 bases left between them. The CDR3 here is CASSTPGRVDIQYF. CDR3 nucleotides: TGTGCCAGTAGTACACCTGGTCGGGTAGACATTCAGTACTTC. The full variable domain, rest sourced from reference TRBV19 and TRBJ2-4, is DGGITQSPKYLFRKEGQNVTLSCEQNLNHDAMYWYRQDPGQGLRLIYYSQIVNDFQKGDIAEGYSVSREKKESFPLTVTSAQKNPTAFYLCASSTPGRVDIQYFGAGTRLSVL.

This clonotype has ten or more counts. The rearrangement uses TRBV12-3 or TRBV12-4 and TRBJ1-2; 7 nucleotides align to TRBD1. V was clipped by 1 base and J by 3 bases; unmatched bases: 11. This CDR3 is built from 17 residues. The CDR3 region is CASSLGIGGPLDYGYTF. CDR3 coding DNA: TGTGCCAGCAGTTTAGGTATAGGGGGCCCTTTAGACTATGGCTACACCTTC.